This T cell receptor beta chain is from a study of T cells in localized non-small cell lung cancer. Assay used: immunoSEQ multiplex PCR; TCRdb lists only in-frame clones, some missing. Among some 34,000 clones listed, about four fifths were seen once. Study-level points and caveats: Uninvolved adjacent lung, not tumor, had the highest T cell clonality. Heterogeneity is still possible, as just one tumor region was sequenced. Median detection of top 100 tumor clones in adjacent lung was 55 to 60 clones. A raised T cell density in blood coincided with lengthier overall survival.

Note on this clone: The antigen is not known.

The V gene's germline CDR1 is SGHDN and CDR2 FVKESK. The V end was cut by 0 bases, the J end by 5 bases, with 7 bases between. The CDR3 contains 13 residues. This clonotype was obtained from an older male donor with stage III squamous cell lung carcinoma. The J gene is TRBJ1-2, the V gene TRBV14; D is unclear. Sequencing used peripheral blood, obtained before any cancer treatment. CDR3 nucleotide sequence: TGTGCCAGCAGCCAAGAGGGGTGGTATGGCTACACCTTC. Amino acid sequence: CASSQEGWYGYTF.